Presented here are 20 T cell receptor beta chains from one specimen sequenced in a study of control samples from healthy donors and cancer patients. Libraries were prepared by immunoSEQ multiplex PCR; TCRdb keeps only in-frame clonotypes and omits some of them. This sample carries 150,000 to 200,000 clones, approximately 86% of them seen once, and the ten largest clones take 1.5% to 2%. Material: blood. The receptors here all came from a man aged 18 to 30 in good health.

The chain has TRBV6-5 and TRBJ2-4; no clear D gene. V lost 9 bases to trimming and J lost 0 bases, with 9 bases between them. Germline V gene data show CDR1 as MNHEY and CDR2 as SVGAGI. The CDR3 has 13 residues. The CDR3: CASYTPAKNIQYF. The CDR3 nucleotides are TGTGCCAGTTACACCCCAGCCAAAAACATTCAGTACTTC.

This clone came up once. The chain joins TRBV11-2 to TRBJ1-2, with no clear D. Germline CDR1 reads SGHAT; CDR2 reads FQNNGV. The CDR3 is made up of 13 amino acids. With 2 bases removed from V and 5 bases from J, the gap between germline ends came to 9 bases. CDR3 amino acids: CASSLRAEYGYTF. The CDR3 coding sequence is TGTGCCAGCAGCTTACGGGCAGAATATGGCTACACCTTC.

V and J are TRBV7-9 and TRBJ2-7; TRBD1 might be the D (6 bases). The CDR3 spans 17 residues. The V and J ends lost 5 bases and 2 bases respectively, with 22 bases between them. Germline V gives CDR1 SEHNR, CDR2 FQNEAQ (reference sequence). CDR3 nucleotides: TGTGCCAGCAGCGCCCACCCCCAGGGGCTAAACCCCTACGAGCAGTACTTC. It specifies CASSAHPQGLNPYEQYF.

The CDR3 DNA is TGCGCCAGCAGCCAACCCCCGGGGGCCTACAATGAGCAGTTCTTC. This codes for CASSQPPGAYNEQFF. The rearrangement links TRBV4-1 to TRBJ2-1, with D possibly being TRBD2 (6 bases). Germline V gene sequence: CDR1 MGHRA, CDR2 YSYEKL. Trimming cost V 2 bases and J 2 bases, with 10 bases left between them. The CDR3 has 15 amino acids.

V usage is TRBV6-2 or TRBV6-3 and J usage is TRBJ1-6, with D uncertain. CDR3 length: 15 amino acids. Germline V lookup: CDR1 MNHEY, CDR2 SVGEGT. The V and J ends lost 5 bases and 9 bases respectively, with 17 bases between them. The CDR3 sequence is CASSPQPRHGSPLHF. As DNA, the CDR3 is TGTGCCAGCAGTCCACAACCCAGGCATGGTTCACCCCTCCACTTT.

CDR3 amino acids: CASSFLDRNTGELFF. CDR3 coding DNA: TGTGCCAGCAGTTTCCTCGACAGGAACACCGGGGAGCTGTTTTTT. The gene calls are TRBV28 and TRBJ2-2; perhaps TRBD1 as D (5 bases). CDR3 length equals 15 residues. V was clipped by 3 bases and J by 1 base, with 9 bases between them. The germline gives CDR1 MDHEN, CDR2 SYDVKM. The full variable domain, in which reference TRBV28 and TRBJ2-2 provide the parts outside the CDR3, is DVKVTQSSRYLVKRTGEKVFLECVQDMDHENMFWYRQDPGLGLRLIYFSYDVKMKEKGDIPEGYSVSREKKERFSLILESASTNQTSMYLCASSFLDRNTGELFFGEGSRLTVL.

The chain links TRBV4-3 to TRBJ2-7; no firm D call. Between the trimmed V and J ends, which lost 6 bases and 6 bases, there was a span of 18 bases. The V gene's germline CDR1 is LGHNA and CDR2 YSLEER. This CDR3 has 14 residues. The CDR3 DNA follows: TGCGCCAGCAGACTTAACCCCGAGACGGGCGAGCAGTACTTC. Residues: CASRLNPETGEQYF.

The chain couples TRBV7-2 to TRBJ2-3; 10 nucleotides match TRBD2. CDR1 is SGHTA and CDR2 is FQGNSA in the germline V gene. V lost 5 bases and J lost 1; bases outside the gene matches: 9. The CDR3 is 17 amino acids. CDR3 loop: CASSLLRLAGGTDTQYF. The DNA for the CDR3 is TGTGCCAGCAGCCTATTGCGGCTAGCGGGGGGCACAGATACGCAGTATTTT.

The table lists this clone with a count of one. Additional DNA sequences in this sample encode the identical CDR3. J is TRBJ2-5 and V is TRBV3-1 (or the pseudogene TRBV3-2); D is unclear. This CDR3 region has 14 residues. The germline V gene encodes CDR1 LGHDT and CDR2 YNNKEL (reference sequence). V lost 0 bases and J lost 1, with 6 bases in between. The CDR3 sequence: CASSQDPSQETQYF. CDR3 nucleotides: TGTGCCAGCAGCCAAGATCCCAGCCAAGAGACCCAGTACTTC.

The chain joins TRBV11-2 to TRBJ2-6; 9 positions match TRBD1. Germline V gives CDR1 SGHAT, CDR2 FQNNGV. CDR3 length: 18 residues. V gave up 5 bases and J gave up 0 bases; unmatched junction bases: 8. CDR3 protein: CASSHTGGASSGANVLTF. The DNA for the CDR3 is TGTGCCAGCAGCCACACAGGGGGCGCGAGCTCTGGGGCCAACGTCCTGACTTTC.

This rearrangement joins TRBV28 to TRBJ1-1, with 11 nucleotides matching TRBD1. V lost 7 bases, J lost 4 bases, and 5 bases stayed unmatched. Germline assignment: CDR1 MDHEN and CDR2 SYDVKM. This CDR3 comprises 14 residues. CDR3 sequence reads: CASTQDRGPTEAFF. DNA for the CDR3: TGTGCCAGCACCCAGGACAGGGGGCCCACTGAAGCTTTCTTT.

The chain carries TRBV11-2 and TRBJ2-7; no definite D call. The CDR3 runs to 14 residues. The V and J ends lost 3 bases and 2 bases respectively, with 11 bases between them. The germline V gene encodes CDR1 SGHAT and CDR2 FQNNGV. The CDR3 spells CASSFGSFPYEQYF. CDR3 in DNA: TGTGCCAGCAGCTTCGGCAGCTTCCCCTACGAGCAGTACTTC.

The chain is built from TRBV5-1 and TRBJ2-3; 7 nucleotides match TRBD1. This CDR3 comprises 15 residues. Germline lookup yields CDR1 SGHRS and CDR2 YFSETQ. V shed 2 bases, J shed 1 base, and the junction held 4 bases outside the gene matches. This CDR3 is CASSLSGTGTDTQYF. The CDR3 region has the DNA TGCGCCAGCAGCTTATCTGGGACAGGCACAGATACGCAGTATTTT.

This chain links TRBV4-2 with TRBJ2-5; D is undetermined. The CDR3 extends over 16 amino acids. Trimming left V 2 bases short and J 7 bases short, with 20 bases between. Germline lookup yields CDR1 LGHNA and CDR2 YNFKEQ. CDR3 in DNA: TGTGCCAGCAGCCAACCCCCTAGGTTGGGTTTTGGGACCCAGTACTTC. Translation gives CASSQPPRLGFGTQYF.

The chain joins TRBV7-9 to TRBJ2-3; D is perhaps TRBD2 (5 bases). Trimming took off 5 bases at V and 6 bases at J, with 12 bases between the two ends. Germline V gene lookup returns CDR1 SEHNR and CDR2 FQNEAQ (reference sequence). This CDR3 contains 13 residues. CDR3 sequence: CASSVGIIDTQYF. The CDR3 DNA is TGTGCCAGCAGCGTCGGGATTATCGATACGCAGTATTTT.

The V call is TRBV15, the J call TRBJ1-5; no clear D gene. Trimming shortened V by 0 bases and J by 5 bases, and 5 bases separated the two germline ends. The CDR3 has 13 amino acids. CDR1 LNHNV and CDR2 YYDKDF come from the germline V gene (reference sequence). CDR3 sequence (DNA): TGTGCCACCAGCAGAGATTCGGATCAGCCCCAGCATTTT. This codes for CATSRDSDQPQHF.

This sequence joins TRBV4-2 and TRBJ2-1; 10 nucleotides line up with TRBD1. CDR3 length equals 15 residues. Losses at the gene ends were 4 bases for V and 8 bases for J; bases not matched to a gene: 8. Per germline, CDR1 LGHNA and CDR2 YNFKEQ. Written as DNA, the CDR3 is TGTGCCAGCAGCCCTGGGACAGGGGATGGGGATGAGCAGTTCTTC. Amino acid sequence: CASSPGTGDGDEQFF.

V and J are TRBV30 and TRBJ1-4; 8 bases fit TRBD1. Trimming removed 4 bases from V and 8 bases from J; junction bases left unmatched: 6. The CDR3 contains 13 residues. Germline CDR1 reads GTSNPN; CDR2 reads SVGIG (reference sequence). The CDR3 DNA reads TGTGCCTGGAACCCTGGACAGGGAGAAAAACTGTTTTTT. Translation: CAWNPGQGEKLFF.

The chain combines TRBV25-1 with TRBJ2-1; the D is unclear. The CDR3 length is 14 residues. The V and J ends lost 3 bases and 5 bases respectively, with 11 bases between them. Germline V gene lookup returns CDR1 MGHDK and CDR2 SYGVNS. CDR3 sequence (DNA): TGTGCCAGCAGTGAGGTTAACCGAAACAATGAGCAGTTCTTC. This encodes CASSEVNRNNEQFF.

This rearrangement joins TRBV5-1 to TRBJ1-2; TRBD1 matches at 8 bases. The ends lost 2 bases at V and 4 bases at J; junction bases unmatched: 10. Per germline, CDR1 SGHRS and CDR2 YFSETQ. The CDR3 has 16 residues. CDR3 DNA: TGCGCCAGCAGCTTTGGGGGACAGGCGGTCGTCTATGGCTACACCTTC. Encoded protein: CASSFGGQAVVYGYTF.